Here is one T cell receptor beta chain with its context. Per the authors' pipeline: Estimated nucleated cell counts came from reference gene primer amplification. Here immunoSEQ multiplex PCR was the method, and the copy in TCRdb shows in-frame clones only, minus some. V and J calls and clone size follow that table, whereas D and trimming were derived from the DNA. This table holds just under 85,000 clones, 83% found once. The data derive from a study of blood T cell repertoires in COVID-19. Study context: Donors in the United States, Italy and Spain gave samples during acute or convalescent COVID-19. Sample material is recorded as cDNA or gDNA derived from T cells, B-cell-depleted T cells, or PBMCs.

V lost 0 bases and J 4 bases, leaving 5 bases between the germline ends. This CDR3 region has 13 residues. Germline loops: CDR1 SGDLS, CDR2 YYNGEE. The chain is built from TRBV9 and TRBJ2-1; D uncertain. The sequence was obtained from an elderly woman with acute or convalescent COVID-19. What was sequenced was peripheral blood. The CDR3 DNA is TGTGCCAGCAGCGTAGCTAGTTACAATGAGCAGTTCTTC. This gives the protein CASSVASYNEQFF. Drawing the rest from reference TRBV9 and TRBJ2-1, the complete variable domain is DSGVTQTPKHLITATGQRVTLRCSPRSGDLSVYWYQQSLDQGLQFLIQYYNGEERAKGNILERFSAQQFPDLHSELNLSSLELGDSALYFCASSVASYNEQFFGPGTRLTVL.